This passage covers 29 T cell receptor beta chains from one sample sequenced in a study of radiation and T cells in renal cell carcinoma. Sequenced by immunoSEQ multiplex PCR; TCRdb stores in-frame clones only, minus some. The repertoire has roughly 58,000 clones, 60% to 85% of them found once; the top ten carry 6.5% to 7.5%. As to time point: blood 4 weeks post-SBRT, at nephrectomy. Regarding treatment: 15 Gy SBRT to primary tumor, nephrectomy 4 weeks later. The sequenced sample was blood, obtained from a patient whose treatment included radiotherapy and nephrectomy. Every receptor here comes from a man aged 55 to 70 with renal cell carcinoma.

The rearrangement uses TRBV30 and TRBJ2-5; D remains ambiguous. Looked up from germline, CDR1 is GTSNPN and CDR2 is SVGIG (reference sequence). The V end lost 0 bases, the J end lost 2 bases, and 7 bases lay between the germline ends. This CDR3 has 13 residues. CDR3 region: CAWSVERQETQYF. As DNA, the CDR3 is TGTGCCTGGAGTGTCGAAAGACAAGAGACCCAGTACTTC.

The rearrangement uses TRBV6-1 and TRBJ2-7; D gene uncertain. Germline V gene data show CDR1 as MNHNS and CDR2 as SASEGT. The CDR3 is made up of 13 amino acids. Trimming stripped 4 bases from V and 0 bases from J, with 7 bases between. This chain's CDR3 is CASSARSSYEQYV. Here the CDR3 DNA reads TGTGCCAGCAGTGCCCGAAGCTCCTACGAGCAGTACGTC.

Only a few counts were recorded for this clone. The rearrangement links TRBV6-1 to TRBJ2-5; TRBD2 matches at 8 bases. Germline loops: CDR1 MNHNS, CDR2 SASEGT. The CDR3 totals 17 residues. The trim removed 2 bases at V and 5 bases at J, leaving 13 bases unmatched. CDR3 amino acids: CASSEWHNGRVGETQYF. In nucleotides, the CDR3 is TGTGCCAGCAGTGAATGGCACAACGGGAGGGTGGGGGAGACCCAGTACTTC.

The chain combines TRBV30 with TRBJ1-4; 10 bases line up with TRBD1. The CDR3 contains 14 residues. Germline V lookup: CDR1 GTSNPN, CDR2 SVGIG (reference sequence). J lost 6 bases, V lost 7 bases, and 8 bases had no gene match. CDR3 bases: TGTGCCTCGAGAACCGGGACAGGGGATGAAAAACTGTTTTTT. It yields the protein CASRTGTGDEKLFF.

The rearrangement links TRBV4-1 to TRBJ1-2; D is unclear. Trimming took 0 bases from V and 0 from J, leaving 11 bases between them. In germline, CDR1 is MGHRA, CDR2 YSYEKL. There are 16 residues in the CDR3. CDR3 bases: TGCGCCAGCAGCCAAGATATTCAGATCGCTAACTATGGCTACACCTTC. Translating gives CASSQDIQIANYGYTF.

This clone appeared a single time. This chain's CDR3 is CASSVEGYTDTQYF. CDR3 DNA: TGTGCCAGCAGCGTAGAGGGATACACAGATACGCAGTATTTT. The chain joins TRBV9 to TRBJ2-3; D is unclear. The CDR3 consists of 14 residues. The V end lost 0 bases, the J end lost 2 bases, and 7 bases lay between the germline ends. Germline lookup yields CDR1 SGDLS and CDR2 YYNGEE.

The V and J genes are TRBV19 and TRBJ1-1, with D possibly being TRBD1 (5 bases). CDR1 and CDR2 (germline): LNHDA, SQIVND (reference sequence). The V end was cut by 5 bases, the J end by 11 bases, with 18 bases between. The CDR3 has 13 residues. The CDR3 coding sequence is TGTGCCAGTAGTCGCCCTGGCCAGGGAGCGGCTTTCTTT. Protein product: CASSRPGQGAAFF. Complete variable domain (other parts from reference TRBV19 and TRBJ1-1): DGGITQSPKYLFRKEGQNVTLSCEQNLNHDAMYWYRQDPGQGLRLIYYSQIVNDFQKGDIAEGYSVSREKKESFPLTVTSAQKNPTAFYLCASSRPGQGAAFFGQGTRLTVV.

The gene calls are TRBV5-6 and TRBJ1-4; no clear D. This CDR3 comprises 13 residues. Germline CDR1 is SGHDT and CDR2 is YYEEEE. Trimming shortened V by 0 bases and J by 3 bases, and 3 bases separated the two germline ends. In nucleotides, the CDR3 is TGTGCCAGCAGCTTGGTGTCTAATGAAAAACTGTTTTTT. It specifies CASSLVSNEKLFF. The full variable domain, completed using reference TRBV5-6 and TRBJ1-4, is DAGVTQSPTHLIKTRGQQVTLRCSPKSGHDTVSWYQQALGQGPQFIFQYYEEEERQRGNFPDRFSGHQFPNYSSELNVNALLLGDSALYLCASSLVSNEKLFFGSGTQLSVL.

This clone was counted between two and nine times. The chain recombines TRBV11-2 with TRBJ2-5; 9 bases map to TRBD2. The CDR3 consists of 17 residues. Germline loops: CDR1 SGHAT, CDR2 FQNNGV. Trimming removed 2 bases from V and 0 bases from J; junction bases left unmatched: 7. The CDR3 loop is CASSLPLAGLYQETQYF. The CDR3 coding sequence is TGTGCCAGCAGCTTACCGCTAGCGGGATTGTACCAAGAGACCCAGTACTTC.

The CDR3 region has the DNA TGCAGCGTTGAAGAAGGACTAGCGGGGGGCCGACGGTTCTTC. Its translation: CSVEEGLAGGRRFF. The chain employs TRBV29-1 and TRBJ2-1; 14 bases agree with TRBD2. The trim removed 0 bases at V and 15 bases at J, leaving 7 bases unmatched. This CDR3 contains 14 residues. Germline V CDR1 and CDR2: SQVTM, ANQGSEA.

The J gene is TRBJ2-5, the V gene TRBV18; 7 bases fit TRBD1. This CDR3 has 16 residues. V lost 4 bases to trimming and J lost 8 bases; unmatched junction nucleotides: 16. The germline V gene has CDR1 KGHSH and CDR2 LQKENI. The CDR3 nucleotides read TGTGCCAGCTCACTCTCCAGACCCGGGACAGAGGACACCCAGTACTTC. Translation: CASSLSRPGTEDTQYF.

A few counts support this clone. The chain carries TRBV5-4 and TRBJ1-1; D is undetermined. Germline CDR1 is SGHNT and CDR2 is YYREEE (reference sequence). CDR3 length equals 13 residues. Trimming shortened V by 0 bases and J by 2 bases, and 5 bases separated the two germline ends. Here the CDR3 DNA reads TGTGCCAGCAGCTTGGATATCAACACTGAAGCTTTCTTT. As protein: CASSLDINTEAFF.

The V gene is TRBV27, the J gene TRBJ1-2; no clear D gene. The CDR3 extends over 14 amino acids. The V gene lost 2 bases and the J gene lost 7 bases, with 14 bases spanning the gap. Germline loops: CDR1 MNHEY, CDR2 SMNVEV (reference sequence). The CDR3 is CASSLNRAGVGYTF. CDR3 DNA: TGTGCCAGCAGTTTAAACAGAGCGGGAGTTGGCTACACCTTC.

This CDR3 reads CARSSEGEGKQNTEAFF. CDR3 DNA sequence: TGTGCCAGAAGCTCGGAGGGTGAGGGCAAGCAGAACACTGAAGCTTTCTTT. This chain joins TRBV5-3 and TRBJ1-1; D remains ambiguous. TRBV5-3 is designated an ORF whose function remains uncertain. The V gene lost 3 bases and the J gene lost 1 base, with 19 bases spanning the gap. The CDR3 totals 17 residues.

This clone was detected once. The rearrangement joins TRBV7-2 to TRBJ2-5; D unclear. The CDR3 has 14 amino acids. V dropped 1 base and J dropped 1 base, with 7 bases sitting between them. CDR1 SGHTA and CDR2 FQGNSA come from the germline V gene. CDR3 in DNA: TGTGCCAGCAGCTTAGGACTCATCCAAGAGACCCAGTACTTC. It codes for CASSLGLIQETQYF.

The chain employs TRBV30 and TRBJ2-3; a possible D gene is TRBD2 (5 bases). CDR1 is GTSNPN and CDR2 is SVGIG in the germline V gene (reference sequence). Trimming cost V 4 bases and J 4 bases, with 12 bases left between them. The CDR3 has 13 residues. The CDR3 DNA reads TGTGCCTGGACCCAAAACGGGGCAGATACGCAGTATTTT. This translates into CAWTQNGADTQYF. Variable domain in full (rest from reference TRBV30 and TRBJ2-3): SQTIHQWPATLVQPVGSPLSLECTVEGTSNPNLYWYRQAAGRGLQLLFYSVGIGQISSEVPQNLSASRPQDRQFILSSKKLLLSDSGFYLCAWTQNGADTQYFGPGTRLTVL.

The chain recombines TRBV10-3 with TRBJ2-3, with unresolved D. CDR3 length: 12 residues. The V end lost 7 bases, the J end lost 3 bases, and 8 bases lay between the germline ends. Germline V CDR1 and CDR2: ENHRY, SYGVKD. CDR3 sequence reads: CAIKSDTDTQYF. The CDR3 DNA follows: TGTGCCATCAAGAGTGATACAGATACGCAGTATTTT.

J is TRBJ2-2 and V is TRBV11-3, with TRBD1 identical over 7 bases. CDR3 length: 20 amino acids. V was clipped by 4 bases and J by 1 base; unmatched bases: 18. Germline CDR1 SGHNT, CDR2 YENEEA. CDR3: CASSYPDLSRAGGNTGELFF. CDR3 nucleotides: TGTGCCAGCAGCTACCCAGACTTATCTAGGGCAGGGGGGAACACCGGGGAGCTGTTTTTT.

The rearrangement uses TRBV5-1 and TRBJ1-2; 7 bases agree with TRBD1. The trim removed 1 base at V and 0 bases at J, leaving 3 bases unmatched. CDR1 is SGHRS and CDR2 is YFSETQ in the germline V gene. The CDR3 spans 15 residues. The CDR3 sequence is CASSLSGGTNYGYTF. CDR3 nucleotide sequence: TGCGCCAGCAGCTTGTCAGGGGGAACTAACTATGGCTACACCTTC. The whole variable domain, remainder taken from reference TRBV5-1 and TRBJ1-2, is KAGVTQTPRYLIKTRGQQVTLSCSPISGHRSVSWYQQTPGQGLQFLFEYFSETQRNKGNFPGRFSGRQFSNSRSEMNVSTLELGDSALYLCASSLSGGTNYGYTFGSGTRLTVV.

As DNA, the CDR3 is TGTGCCAGCAGTTCCCCCGGACAGGGGGGAGGAAACATTCAGTACTTC. As protein: CASSSPGQGGGNIQYF. The gene calls are TRBV27 and TRBJ2-4, with TRBD1 matching 10 bases. Trimming at V came to 4 bases and at J to 6 bases, leaving 9 bases not matched to a gene. This CDR3 has 16 residues. In germline, CDR1 is MNHEY, CDR2 SMNVEV (reference sequence).

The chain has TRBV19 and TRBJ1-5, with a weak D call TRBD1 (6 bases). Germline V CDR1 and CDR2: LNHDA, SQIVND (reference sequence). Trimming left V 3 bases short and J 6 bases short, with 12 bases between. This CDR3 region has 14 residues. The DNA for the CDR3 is TGTGCCAGTAGTATTACAGGGAGGGGTCAGCCCCAGCATTTT. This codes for CASSITGRGQPQHF. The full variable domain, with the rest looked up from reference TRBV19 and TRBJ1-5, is DGGITQSPKYLFRKEGQNVTLSCEQNLNHDAMYWYRQDPGQGLRLIYYSQIVNDFQKGDIAEGYSVSREKKESFPLTVTSAQKNPTAFYLCASSITGRGQPQHFGDGTRLSIL.

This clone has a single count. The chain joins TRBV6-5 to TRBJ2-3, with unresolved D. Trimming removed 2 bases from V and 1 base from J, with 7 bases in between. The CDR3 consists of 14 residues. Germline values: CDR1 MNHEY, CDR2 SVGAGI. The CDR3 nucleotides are TGTGCCAGCAGTTACGACGTCCGCACAGATACGCAGTATTTT. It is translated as CASSYDVRTDTQYF.

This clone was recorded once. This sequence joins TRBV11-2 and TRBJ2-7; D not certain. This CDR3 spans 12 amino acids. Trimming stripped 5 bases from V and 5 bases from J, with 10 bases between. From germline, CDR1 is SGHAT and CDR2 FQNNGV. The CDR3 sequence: CASSALGDEQYF. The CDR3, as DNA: TGTGCCAGCAGCGCCCTAGGTGACGAGCAGTACTTC.

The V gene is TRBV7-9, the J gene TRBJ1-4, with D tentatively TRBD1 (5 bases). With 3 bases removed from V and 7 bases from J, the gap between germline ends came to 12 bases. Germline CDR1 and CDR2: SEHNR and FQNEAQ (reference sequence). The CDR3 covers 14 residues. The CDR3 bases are TGTGCCAGCAGCTTGGACCCTGGGGGTGAAAAACTGTTTTTT. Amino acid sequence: CASSLDPGGEKLFF.

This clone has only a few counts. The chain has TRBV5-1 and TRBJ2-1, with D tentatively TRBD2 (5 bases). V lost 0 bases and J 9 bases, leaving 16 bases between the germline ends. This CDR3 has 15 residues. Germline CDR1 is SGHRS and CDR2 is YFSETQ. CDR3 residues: CASSLVSARAAEQFF. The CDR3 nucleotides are TGCGCCAGCAGCTTGGTTTCGGCCCGAGCGGCTGAGCAGTTCTTC.

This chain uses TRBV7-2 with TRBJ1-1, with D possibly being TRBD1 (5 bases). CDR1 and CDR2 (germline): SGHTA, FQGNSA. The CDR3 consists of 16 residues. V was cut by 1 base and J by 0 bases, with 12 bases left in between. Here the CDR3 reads CASSLGQGRMNTEAFF. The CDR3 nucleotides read TGTGCCAGCAGCTTAGGCCAGGGTAGGATGAACACTGAAGCTTTCTTT.

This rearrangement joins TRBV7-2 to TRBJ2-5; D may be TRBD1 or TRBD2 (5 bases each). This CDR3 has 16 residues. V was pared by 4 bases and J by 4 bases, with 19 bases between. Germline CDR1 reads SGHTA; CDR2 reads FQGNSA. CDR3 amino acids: CASSSYIRDALETQYF. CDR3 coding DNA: TGTGCCAGCAGCTCTTATATCCGGGACGCGTTAGAGACCCAGTACTTC.

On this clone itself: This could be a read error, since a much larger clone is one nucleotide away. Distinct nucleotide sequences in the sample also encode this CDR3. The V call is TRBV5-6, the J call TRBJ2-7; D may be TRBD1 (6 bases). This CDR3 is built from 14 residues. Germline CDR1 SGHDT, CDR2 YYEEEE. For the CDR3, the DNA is TGCGCCAGCAGCGAAACCGGGACAACACACGAGCAGTACTTC. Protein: CASSETGTTHEQYF.

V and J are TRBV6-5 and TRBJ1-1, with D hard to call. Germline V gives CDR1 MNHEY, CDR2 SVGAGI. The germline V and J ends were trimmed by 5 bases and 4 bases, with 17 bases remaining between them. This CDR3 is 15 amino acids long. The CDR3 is CASSPRSTAFTEAFF. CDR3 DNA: TGTGCCAGCAGTCCTCGCTCCACAGCCTTCACTGAAGCTTTCTTT.